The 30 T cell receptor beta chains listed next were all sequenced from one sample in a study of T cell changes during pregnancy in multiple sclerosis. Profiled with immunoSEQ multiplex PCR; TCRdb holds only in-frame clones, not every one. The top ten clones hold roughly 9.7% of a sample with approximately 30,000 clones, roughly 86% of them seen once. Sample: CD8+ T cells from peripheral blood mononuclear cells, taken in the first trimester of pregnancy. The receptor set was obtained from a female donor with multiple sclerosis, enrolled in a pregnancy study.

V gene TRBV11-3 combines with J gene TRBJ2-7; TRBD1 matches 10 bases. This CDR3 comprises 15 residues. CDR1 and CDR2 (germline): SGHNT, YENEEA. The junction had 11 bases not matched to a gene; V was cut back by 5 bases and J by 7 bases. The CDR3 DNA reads TGTGCCAGCAGCACCAGGACAGGGGGTAACGAAGAGCAGTACTTC. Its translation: CASSTRTGGNEEQYF. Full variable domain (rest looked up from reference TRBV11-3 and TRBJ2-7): EAGVVQSPRYKIIEKKQPVAFWCNPISGHNTLYWYLQNLGQGPELLIRYENEEAVDDSQLPKDRFSAERLKGVDSTLKIQPAELGDSAVYLCASSTRTGGNEEQYFGPGTRLTVT.

DNA of the CDR3: TGTGCCAGCAGTGAGGATAGCGGGGAACAAGAGACCCAGTACTTC. Translation: CASSEDSGEQETQYF. J is TRBJ2-5 and V is TRBV2; 8 nucleotides agree with TRBD2. V trimming: 3 bases; J trimming: 2 bases; junction bases outside the gene matches: 5. Germline V CDR1 and CDR2: SNHLY, FYNNEI. This CDR3 has 15 amino acids.

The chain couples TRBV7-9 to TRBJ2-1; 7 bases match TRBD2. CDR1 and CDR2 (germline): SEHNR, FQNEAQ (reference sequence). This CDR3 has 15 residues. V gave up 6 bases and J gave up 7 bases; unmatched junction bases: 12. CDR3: CASSSTEAGVNEQFF. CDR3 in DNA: TGTGCCAGCAGTTCTACTGAGGCGGGAGTGAATGAGCAGTTCTTC.

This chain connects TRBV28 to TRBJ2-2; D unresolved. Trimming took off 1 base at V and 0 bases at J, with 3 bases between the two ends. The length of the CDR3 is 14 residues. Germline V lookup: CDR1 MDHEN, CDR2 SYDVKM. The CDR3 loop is CASSLSSNTGELFF. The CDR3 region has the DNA TGTGCCAGCAGTTTATCATCGAACACCGGGGAGCTGTTTTTT.

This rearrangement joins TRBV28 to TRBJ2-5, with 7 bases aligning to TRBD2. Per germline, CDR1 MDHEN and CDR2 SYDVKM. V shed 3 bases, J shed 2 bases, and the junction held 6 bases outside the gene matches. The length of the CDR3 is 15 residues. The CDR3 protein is CASSLFAGAQETQYF. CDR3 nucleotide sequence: TGTGCCAGCAGTTTGTTTGCGGGAGCACAAGAGACCCAGTACTTC. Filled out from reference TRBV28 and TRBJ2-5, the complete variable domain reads DVKVTQSSRYLVKRTGEKVFLECVQDMDHENMFWYRQDPGLGLRLIYFSYDVKMKEKGDIPEGYSVSREKKERFSLILESASTNQTSMYLCASSLFAGAQETQYFGPGTRLLVL.

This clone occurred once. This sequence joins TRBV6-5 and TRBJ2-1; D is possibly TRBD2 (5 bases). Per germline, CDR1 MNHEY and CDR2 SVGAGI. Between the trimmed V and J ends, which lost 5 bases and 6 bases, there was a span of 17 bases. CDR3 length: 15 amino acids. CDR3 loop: CASSLSLDPSNEQFF. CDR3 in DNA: TGTGCCAGCAGTCTATCACTAGACCCTTCCAATGAGCAGTTCTTC.

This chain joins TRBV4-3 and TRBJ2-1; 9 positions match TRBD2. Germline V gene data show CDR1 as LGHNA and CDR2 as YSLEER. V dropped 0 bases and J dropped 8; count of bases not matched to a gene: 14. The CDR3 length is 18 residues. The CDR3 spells CASSQEPSWAGGMDEQFF. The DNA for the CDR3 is TGCGCCAGCAGCCAAGAACCCTCTTGGGCGGGGGGGATGGATGAGCAGTTCTTC.

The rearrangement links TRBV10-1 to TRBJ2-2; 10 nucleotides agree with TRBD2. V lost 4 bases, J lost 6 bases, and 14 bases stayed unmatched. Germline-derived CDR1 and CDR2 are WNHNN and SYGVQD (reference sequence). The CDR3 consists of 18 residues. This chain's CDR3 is CASSGRHLAGALAGELFF. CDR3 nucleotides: TGCGCCAGCAGTGGACGACACCTAGCGGGGGCCCTCGCCGGGGAGCTGTTTTTT.

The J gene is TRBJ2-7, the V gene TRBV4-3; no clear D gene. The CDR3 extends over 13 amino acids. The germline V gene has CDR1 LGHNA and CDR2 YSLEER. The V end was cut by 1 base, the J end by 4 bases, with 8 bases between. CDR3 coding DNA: TGCGCCAGCAGCCAAGCCCCGTCTTACGAGCAGTACTTC. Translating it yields CASSQAPSYEQYF.

The CDR3 coding sequence is TGCAGCGTTGGCAGCGCCGAGTACACTGAAGCTTTCTTT. The encoded protein is CSVGSAEYTEAFF. The rearrangement uses TRBV29-1 and TRBJ1-1; D gene uncertain. CDR1 is SQVTM and CDR2 is ANQGSEA in the germline V gene. The V and J ends lost 4 bases and 3 bases respectively, with 12 bases between them. This CDR3 comprises 13 residues.

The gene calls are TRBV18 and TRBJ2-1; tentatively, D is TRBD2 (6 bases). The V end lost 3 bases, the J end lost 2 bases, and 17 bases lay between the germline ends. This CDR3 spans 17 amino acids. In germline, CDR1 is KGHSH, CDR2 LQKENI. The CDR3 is CASSPDGSGEPYNEQFF. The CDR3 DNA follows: TGTGCCAGCTCACCCGATGGGTCGGGGGAGCCCTACAATGAGCAGTTCTTC. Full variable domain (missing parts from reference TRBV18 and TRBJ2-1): NAGVMQNPRHLVRRRGQEARLRCSPMKGHSHVYWYRQLPEEGLKFMVYLQKENIIDESGMPKERFSAEFPKEGPSILRIQQVVRGDSAAYFCASSPDGSGEPYNEQFFGPGTRLTVL.

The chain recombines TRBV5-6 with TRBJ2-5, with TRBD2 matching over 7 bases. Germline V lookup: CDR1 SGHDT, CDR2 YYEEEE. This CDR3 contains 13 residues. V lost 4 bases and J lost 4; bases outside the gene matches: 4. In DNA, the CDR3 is TGTGCCAGCAGCCCGGGGAGGGGAGAGACCCAGTACTTC. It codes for CASSPGRGETQYF. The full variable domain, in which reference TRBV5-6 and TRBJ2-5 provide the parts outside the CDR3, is DAGVTQSPTHLIKTRGQQVTLRCSPKSGHDTVSWYQQALGQGPQFIFQYYEEEERQRGNFPDRFSGHQFPNYSSELNVNALLLGDSALYLCASSPGRGETQYFGPGTRLLVL.

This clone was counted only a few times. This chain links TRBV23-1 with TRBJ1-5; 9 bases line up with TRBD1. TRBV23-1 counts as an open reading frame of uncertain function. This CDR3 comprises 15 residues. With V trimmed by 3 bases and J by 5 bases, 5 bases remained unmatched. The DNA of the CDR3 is TGCGCCAGCAGTCAGGGGACAGGGCAAGATCAGCCCCAGCATTTT. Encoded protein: CASSQGTGQDQPQHF.

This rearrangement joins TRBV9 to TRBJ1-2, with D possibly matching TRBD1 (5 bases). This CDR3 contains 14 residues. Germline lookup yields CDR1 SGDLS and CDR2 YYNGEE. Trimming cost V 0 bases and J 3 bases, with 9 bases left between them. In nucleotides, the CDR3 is TGTGCCAGCAGCGTAGGGGGGGATTACTATGGCTACACCTTC. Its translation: CASSVGGDYYGYTF.

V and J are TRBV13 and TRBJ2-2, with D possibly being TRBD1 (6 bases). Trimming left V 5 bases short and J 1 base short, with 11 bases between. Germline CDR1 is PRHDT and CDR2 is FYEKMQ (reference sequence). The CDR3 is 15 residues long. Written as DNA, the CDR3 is TGTGCCAGCAGCCCACCGGACAGGAACACCGGGGAGCTGTTTTTT. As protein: CASSPPDRNTGELFF. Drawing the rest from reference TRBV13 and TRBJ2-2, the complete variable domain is AAGVIQSPRHLIKEKRETATLKCYPIPRHDTVYWYQQGPGQDPQFLISFYEKMQSDKGSIPDRFSAQQFSDYHSELNMSSLELGDSALYFCASSPPDRNTGELFFGEGSRLTVL.

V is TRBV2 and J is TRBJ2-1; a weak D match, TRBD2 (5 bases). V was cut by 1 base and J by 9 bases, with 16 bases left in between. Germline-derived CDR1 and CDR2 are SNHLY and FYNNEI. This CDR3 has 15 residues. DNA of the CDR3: TGTGCCAGCAGTGAAGGGTCGGGGAGTACAATTGAGCAGTTCTTC. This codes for CASSEGSGSTIEQFF.

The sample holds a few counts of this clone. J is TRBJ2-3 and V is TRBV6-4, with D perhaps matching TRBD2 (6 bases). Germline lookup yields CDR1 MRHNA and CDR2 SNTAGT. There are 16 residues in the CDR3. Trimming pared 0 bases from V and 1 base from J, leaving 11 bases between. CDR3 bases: TGTGCCAGCAGTGACTCTAGCGGAAGAGGCACAGATACGCAGTATTTT. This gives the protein CASSDSSGRGTDTQYF.

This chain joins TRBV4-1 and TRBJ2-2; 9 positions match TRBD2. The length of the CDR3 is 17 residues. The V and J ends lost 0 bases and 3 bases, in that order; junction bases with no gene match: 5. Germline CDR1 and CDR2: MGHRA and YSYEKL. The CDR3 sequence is CASSQEFGGGDTGELFF. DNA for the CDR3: TGCGCCAGCAGCCAAGAATTCGGCGGGGGGGACACCGGGGAGCTGTTTTTT.

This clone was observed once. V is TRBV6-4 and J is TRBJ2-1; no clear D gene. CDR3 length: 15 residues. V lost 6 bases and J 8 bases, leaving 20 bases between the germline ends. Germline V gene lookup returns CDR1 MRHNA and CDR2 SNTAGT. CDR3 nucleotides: TGTGCCAGCAGGGTGACAAAACCAACCGACCATGAGCAGTTCTTC. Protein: CASRVTKPTDHEQFF.

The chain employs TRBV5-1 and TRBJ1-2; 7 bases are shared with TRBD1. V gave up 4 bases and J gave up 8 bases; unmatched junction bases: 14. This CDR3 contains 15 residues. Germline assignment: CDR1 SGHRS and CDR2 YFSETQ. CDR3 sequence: CASSQTTGDLWGYTF. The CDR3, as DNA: TGCGCCAGCAGCCAAACAACAGGGGACCTCTGGGGCTACACCTTC.

CDR3 sequence (DNA): TGTGCCAGCGGTGGGGGGACAGAGTTAAACACTGAAGCTTTCTTT. It is translated as CASGGGTELNTEAFF. The V gene is TRBV2, the J gene TRBJ1-1; 7 bases are a match to TRBD1. CDR1 and CDR2 (germline): SNHLY, FYNNEI. V lost 8 bases and J lost 2; bases outside the gene matches: 11. The CDR3 totals 15 residues.

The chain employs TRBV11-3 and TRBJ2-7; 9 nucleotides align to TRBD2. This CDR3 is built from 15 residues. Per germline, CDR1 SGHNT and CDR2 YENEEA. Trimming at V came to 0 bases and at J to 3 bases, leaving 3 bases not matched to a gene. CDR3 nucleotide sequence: TGTGCCAGCAGCTTAGATCCTAGCGGGAACTACGAGCAGTACTTC. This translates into CASSLDPSGNYEQYF.

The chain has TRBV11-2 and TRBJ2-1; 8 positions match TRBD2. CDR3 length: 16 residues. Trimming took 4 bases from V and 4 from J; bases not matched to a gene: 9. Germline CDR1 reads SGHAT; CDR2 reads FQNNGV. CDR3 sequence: CASSSWASGHYNEQFF. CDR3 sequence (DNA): TGTGCCAGCAGCTCCTGGGCTAGCGGGCATTACAATGAGCAGTTCTTC.

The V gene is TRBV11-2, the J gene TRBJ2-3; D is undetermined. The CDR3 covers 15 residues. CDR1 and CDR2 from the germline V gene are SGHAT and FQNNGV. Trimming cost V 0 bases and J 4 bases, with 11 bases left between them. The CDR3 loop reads CASSLEFDLSDTQYF. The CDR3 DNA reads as TGTGCCAGCAGCTTAGAGTTTGACTTATCAGATACGCAGTATTTT.

The CDR3 nucleotides read TGTGCCAGCAGCTTCCCGACTAGCGGGAGGACAACCTACGAGCAGTACTTC. It yields the protein CASSFPTSGRTTYEQYF. The chain joins TRBV7-8 to TRBJ2-7, with 13 bases identical to TRBD2. There are 17 residues in the CDR3. V lost 3 bases and J lost 2; bases outside the gene matches: 7. The germline V gene has CDR1 SGHVS and CDR2 FQNEAQ.

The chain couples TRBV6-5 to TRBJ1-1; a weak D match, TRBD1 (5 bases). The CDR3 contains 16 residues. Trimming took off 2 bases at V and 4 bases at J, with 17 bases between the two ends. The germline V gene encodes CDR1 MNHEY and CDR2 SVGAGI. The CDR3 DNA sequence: TGTGCCAGCAGTTACGTAGCGGGGGAAGTTGGCACTGAAGCTTTCTTT. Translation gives CASSYVAGEVGTEAFF.

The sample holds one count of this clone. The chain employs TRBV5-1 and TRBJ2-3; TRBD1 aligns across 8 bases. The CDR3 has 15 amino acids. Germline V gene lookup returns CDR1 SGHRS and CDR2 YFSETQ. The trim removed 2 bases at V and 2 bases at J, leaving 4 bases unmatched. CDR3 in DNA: TGCGCCAGCAGCTTTGGACAGGGACTCACAGATACGCAGTATTTT. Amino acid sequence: CASSFGQGLTDTQYF.

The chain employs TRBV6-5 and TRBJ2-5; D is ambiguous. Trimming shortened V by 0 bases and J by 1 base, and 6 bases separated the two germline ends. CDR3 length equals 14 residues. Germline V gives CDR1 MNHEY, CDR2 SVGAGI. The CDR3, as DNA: TGTGCCAGCAGTTACTCGACACCCCAAGAGACCCAGTACTTC. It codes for CASSYSTPQETQYF.

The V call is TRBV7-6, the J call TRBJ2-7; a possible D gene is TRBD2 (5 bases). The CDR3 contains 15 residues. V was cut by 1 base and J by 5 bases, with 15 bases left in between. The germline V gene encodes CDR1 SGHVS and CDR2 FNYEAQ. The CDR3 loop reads CASSLVGDYFNEQYF. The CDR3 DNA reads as TGTGCCAGCAGCTTAGTCGGTGACTACTTCAACGAGCAGTACTTC. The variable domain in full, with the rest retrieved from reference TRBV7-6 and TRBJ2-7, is GAGVSQSPRYKVTKRGQDVALRCDPISGHVSLYWYRQALGQGPEFLTYFNYEAQQDKSGLPNDRFSAERPEGSISTLTIQRTEQRDSAMYRCASSLVGDYFNEQYFGPGTRLTVT.

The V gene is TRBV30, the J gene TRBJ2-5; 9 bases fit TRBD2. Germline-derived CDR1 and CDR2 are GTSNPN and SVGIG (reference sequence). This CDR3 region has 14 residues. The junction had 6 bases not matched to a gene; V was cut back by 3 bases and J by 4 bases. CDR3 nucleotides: TGTGCCTGGAGCGAGGGACTAGCCCCAGAGACCCAGTACTTC. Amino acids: CAWSEGLAPETQYF.